These T cell receptor delta chains were read from a single sample in a study of γδ T cells in repeated Plasmodium falciparum infection. TCRdb fed the multiplex PCR reads to CATT. The sample shows tens of thousands of delta-chain clones, approximately 1.7% of them seen only once. Sequencing was done on a sample of gamma-delta T cells from blood. The receptors derive from a pool of human donors (malaria-infected and uninfected, not separated). Each CDR3 is given with its conserved first and last residue. A D gene is named only where the DNA matches it firmly. Clone sizes are given selectively: once, few, many, or a class where the clone is expanded.

V gene	J gene	D gene	clone size	CDR3 protein	CDR3 DNA
TRDV1	TRDJ1	-	many	CALGELTRVSYVAGYCTDKLIF	TGTGCTCTTGGGGAACTCACACGCGTTTCCTACGTTGCTGGATACTGCACCGATAAACTCATCTTT
TRDV1	TRDJ1	-	many	CALGEGSVTDKLIF	TGTGCTCTTGGGGAAGGGTCTGTCACCGATAAACTCATCTTT
TRDV2	TRDJ1	TRDD3	medium-sized	CACDYNWGIATDKLIF	TGTGCCTGTGACTACAACTGGGGGATTGCCACCGATAAACTCATCTTT
TRDV1	TRDJ1	TRDD3	many	CALGEPRLTGERDTDKLIF	TGTGCTCTTGGGGAACCCCGCCTTACTGGGGAGCGTGACACCGATAAACTCATCTTT
TRDV1	TRDJ1	TRDD3	many	CALGELGPTELLGDWCDKLIF	TGTGCTCTTGGGGAACTCGGTCCTACAGAGCTACTGGGGGATTGGTGCGATAAACTCATCTTT
TRDV1	TRDJ1	-	medium-sized	CALGEKGGRTDKLIF	TGTGCTCTTGGGGAAAAGGGGGGACGGACCGATAAACTCATCTTT
TRDV1	TRDJ1	TRDD3	medium-sized	CALGPDHAGDTRGGLIF	TGTGCTCTTGGGCCGGATCACGCGGGGGATACTCGGGGGGGACTCATCTTT
TRDV1	TRDJ1	TRDD2	medium-sized	CALGELKIFLLTPGIMYTDKLIF	TGTGCTCTTGGGGAACTCAAAATCTTCCTACTGACCCCGGGGATCATGTACACCGATAAACTCATCTTT
TRDV1	TRDJ1	TRDD3	many	CALGEFCPPNSYRYWGKRYTDKLIF	TGTGCTCTTGGGGAATTTTGCCCCCCTAATTCCTACCGGTACTGGGGGAAACGTTACACCGATAAACTCATCTTT
TRDV1	TRDJ1	TRDD3	medium-sized	CALGDLDGTGGYVIYTDKLIF	TGTGCTCTTGGGGACCTGGACGGTACTGGGGGATACGTCATATACACCGATAAACTCATCTTT
TRDV1	TRDJ1	-	many	CALGELEGPGDPTLNRYTDKLIF	TGTGCTCTTGGGGAACTTGAAGGACCAGGGGATCCGACCCTAAACAGGTACACCGATAAACTCATCTTT
TRDV1	TRDJ1	TRDD3	many	CALGETFLVLYWGIRPDKLIF	TGTGCTCTTGGGGAAACCTTCCTTGTGCTCTACTGGGGGATACGCCCCGATAAACTCATCTTT
TRDV1	TRDJ1	TRDD3	many	CALEPFRPAGGYARSDKLIF	TGTGCTCTTGAGCCGTTCAGGCCGGCTGGGGGATACGCTCGGTCCGATAAACTCATCTTT
TRDV1	TRDJ1	-	medium-sized	CALGEDPSPLYKSFSPYTDELIF	TGTGCTCTTGGGGAAGACCCGTCCCCTCTCTATAAGTCATTCTCCCCGTACACCGATGAACTCATCTTT
TRDV3	TRDJ1	TRDD3	many	CAFIPRHWGSEEDKLIF	TGTGCCTTTATACCCCGACACTGGGGGAGCGAAGAGGATAAACTCATCTTT
TRDV1	TRDJ1	-	many	CALGELPRGGTTKYTDKLIF	TGTGCTCTTGGGGAACTTCCCAGGGGGGGGACCACTAAGTACACCGATAAACTCATCTTT
TRDV1	TRDJ1	TRDD3	many	CALGPPAGYAPDKLIF	TGTGCTCTTGGGCCCCCGGCGGGATACGCGCCCGATAAACTCATCTTT
TRAV14/DV4	TRDJ1	-	medium-sized	CATLIRVADKLIF	TGTGCAACCCTTATCCGGGTAGCCGATAAACTCATCTTT
TRDV1	TRDJ1	-	many	CALGPEGPSGSDTDKLIF	TGTGCTCTTGGGCCAGAGGGACCATCAGGGTCCGACACCGATAAACTCATCTTT
TRDV1	TRDJ1	-	medium-sized	CALGEPLVLGELNTDKLIF	TGTGCTCTTGGGGAACCCCTCGTCTTAGGGGAACTCAACACCGATAAACTCATCTTT
TRDV1	TRDJ1	-	medium-sized	CALVELPRLGLLNYLKLIF	TGTGCTCTTGTGGAGCTGCCGAGGCTGGGGTTACTAAACTACCTGAAACTCATCTTT
TRDV1	TRDJ1	TRDD3	-	CALGELRRGYLGDTGGYTGKLIF	TGTGCTCTTGGGGAACTACGCCGGGGCTACCTGGGGGATACTGGAGGGTACACCGGTAAACTCATCTTT
TRDV1	TRDJ1	-	many	CALGELWGWGFDKLIF	TGTGCTCTTGGGGAACTATGGGGGTGGGGATTCGATAAACTCATCTTT
TRDV1	TRDJ1	TRDD3	many	CALGDPFWRGILDFKLIF	TGTGCTCTTGGGGACCCTTTCTGGCGGGGGATTTTAGACTTTAAACTCATCTTT
TRDV1	TRDJ1	-	many	CALGELGWVGYTDKLIF	TGTGCTCTTGGGGAACTCGGCTGGGTGGGGTACACCGATAAACTCATCTTT
TRDV1	TRDJ1	TRDD3	many	CALGEWIDWGPYTDKLIF	TGTGCTCTTGGGGAATGGATCGACTGGGGGCCCTACACCGATAAACTCATCTTT
TRDV1	TRDJ1	TRDD3	many	CALGLRGPWYWGIPDKLIF	TGTGCTCTTGGGCTACGGGGACCCTGGTACTGGGGGATCCCCGATAAACTCATCTTT
TRDV1	TRDJ1	-	many	CALGELSLRAGDDDTDKLIF	TGTGCTCTTGGGGAACTTTCCTTACGTGCCGGAGACGACGACACCGATAAACTCATCTTT
TRDV1	TRDJ1	TRDD3	many	CALGEPQYWGIRPWTDKLIF	TGTGCTCTTGGGGAACCCCAATACTGGGGGATAAGGCCGTGGACCGATAAACTCATCTTT
TRDV1	TRDJ1	TRDD3	many	CALGGEGRWRLGDSPDKLIF	TGTGCTCTTGGGGGAGAAGGACGATGGAGACTGGGGGATAGCCCCGATAAACTCATCTTT
TRDV1	TRDJ1	-	many	CALGKPSYFFWGSRTDKLIF	TGTGCTCTTGGGAAACCTTCCTACTTCTTCTGGGGGAGCAGAACCGATAAACTCATCTTT